This T cell receptor beta chain is drawn from a study of regulatory T cells in long-lasting Graves disease (dated by TCRdb to the early 2020s). Background for the entire study: Antithyroid drugs had been taken for less than 3 months by newly diagnosed Graves' disease patients. Peripheral blood TCR sequencing and RNA sequencing compared persistent Graves' disease patients with newly diagnosed Graves' disease patients. The study was conducted in China and was registered as a clinical trial. A total of about 33 samples were covered by TCR sequencing, comprising some 13 persistent and roughly 20 newly diagnosed Graves' disease patients. What the research found in general, with its limitations: More public clonotypes were shared among persistent patients (under 3,000) than among newly diagnosed patients (more than 950). Compared with newly diagnosed patients, patients with persistent Graves' disease had lower TCR Shannon entropy and fewer highly expanded clones, which suggests clonal expansion. Peripheral blood alone was examined, since thyroid tissue, which constituted the primary lesion, could not be accessed. Sequencing and analysis were limited to the TCR beta chain. The authors noted that the small sample size was a limitation that may lower accuracy. Persistent disease showed preferential use of TRBV28, TRBJ1-2 and TRBJ2-5, whereas newly diagnosed disease favored TRBV20-1 and TRBJ2-1.

This clonotype has ten or more counts. No antigen is known for it. Base qualities are missing; no much larger clone stands one base away. CDR1 and CDR2 were assigned from the germline V gene (reference sequence) as SGHAT and FQDESV. The CDR3, from cysteine to phenylalanine, totals 14 residues. The kept DNA is CDR3 alone, 42 bases in frame from the first base. V gives up 5 bases and J gives up 2 bases, and the segment between their germline ends measures 11 bases. In the paper's terms, the time point label means: newly diagnosed GD, antithyroid drugs for less than 3 months. RNA was extracted from PBMCs in TRIzol for both TCR sequencing and RNA sequencing. Graves' disease was diagnosed according to American Thyroid Association guidelines. Recruitment of patients was carried out at an endocrinology department in Xi'an, China. From each patient, about 8.9 milliliters of peripheral blood was collected into an EDTA anticoagulant tube. Ficoll Paque Plus density gradient separation was used to isolate PBMCs, and no further T cell sorting was done. An Agilent 2100 Bioanalyzer and agarose gel were used to check RNA quality, and a NanoDrop 2000 was used to measure RNA concentration.

The receptor library was made with multiplex PCR. The sequencer listed for this sample is Illumina HiSeq 4000. CDR3 regions were amplified by Arm-PCR with iRepertoire HTBI primers to construct TCR beta libraries. Before sequencing, the PCR products went through gel purification. The published analysis was carried out like this. A total of roughly 67 TRBV and 14 TRBJ segments were identified across samples and were used for gene usage analysis of CDR3 amino acid clonotypes. Filtered high-quality paired reads were merged into contigs using COPE and FqMerger. BLAST was used to align contigs to the IMGT TRBV, TRBD and TRBJ reference genes, and CDR3 was defined following IMGT. Any clonotype with a frequency above 0.1% was counted as a highly expanded clone. Repertoire diversity was measured by Shannon entropy, and V-J evenness by the Gini coefficient. A clonotype found in more than one individual was treated as public. The public reads were quality trimmed at Q25 with fastp and then assembled into clones with MiXCR by TCRdb, keeping productive beta chains. Records with the same CDR3 protein are collapsed into one entry carrying the most frequent genes and DNA. The V and J calls here are based on TCRdb, not the publication. The sample table lists 400,000 to 500,000 distinct CDR3 sequences, 14% of them with a count of one. In total, the top ten clones hold around a sixth of the sample.

The data were also submitted as part of a second study, on T cells in Graves' hyperthyroidism and ophthalmopathy. As the second study states: Stable Graves' hyperthyroidism was defined as no progression to ophthalmopathy during 18 months of follow-up. Hyperthyroidism patients were newly diagnosed, had a disease duration of under 2 months, and were aged 18 to 65 years. Any patient with an uncontrolled infection, another autoimmune disease, pregnancy or lactation was excluded. Diagnoses were based on clinical symptoms, serum thyroxine and TRAb, thyroid ultrasound and orbital computed tomography. A first-round RT-PCR of the TCR CDR3 used the HTBI primer set with the Qiagen OneStep RT-PCR kit. Blood samples also contained most of the expanded thyroid clonotypes (frequency above 0.001), which suggests that blood repertoires may reflect thyroid immune responses. A model built on a 13 V-J signature distinguished ophthalmopathy from stable hyperthyroidism, reaching around 87% sensitivity and around 81% specificity in cross-validation and 80%/75% in testing. In validation, the model predicted progression to ophthalmopathy a median of 6.5 months before onset, with roughly 70% sensitivity and nearly 75% specificity. TCR V-J signatures able to tell the groups apart were searched for in a discovery cohort of about a hundred patients, of whom more than 40 had Graves' ophthalmopathy and 55 to 60 had stable Graves' hyperthyroidism. Whether ophthalmopathy could be predicted prospectively was tested in an independent validation cohort made up of about 20 hyperthyroidism patients plus 17 patients who later progressed to ophthalmopathy. The roughly 91 discovery patients were randomly split 7:3 into training and test sets. Thyroid tissue and blood T-cell repertoires from about six Graves' hyperthyroidism patients were also compared in the study. Following sampling, methimazole starting at 30 mg daily was given to hyperthyroidism patients, and high-dose intravenous methylprednisolone was given to ophthalmopathy patients. A second multiplex PCR round built the libraries, followed by size selection and purification. Libraries were sequenced paired-end with 100 bp reads on an Illumina HiSeq2000. Raw data were processed with SOAPnuke, discarding reads with adapters, uncalled bases, mean Phred below 15, or no exact constant-primer or identifier match. High-quality paired reads were merged with COPE v1.2.5, and unique nucleotide sequences were defined as clonotypes. MiTCR v1.1 was used to align the clonotypes against IMGT TRBV, TRBD and TRBJ reference segments. The analysis included only V-J combinations with a frequency above 0.0001, which together covered more than 98% of the repertoires. The TCS score was defined as F50 (clonal expansion) divided by E x V (chaos), with BLOSUM62-based TCRdist calculated between CDR3 peptides within each V-J. Welch's t-statistics and random forest reduced 500 to 550 V-J features to 13, which were used in a naive Bayes classifier (R e1071). Sample size was not statistically predetermined, and blinding of investigators to group allocation was not performed. The paper reports TCR Vbeta CDR3 sequencing of approximately 140 peripheral blood samples: 40 or so ophthalmopathy, about 75 hyperthyroidism and approximately 17 progressor patients.

The V and J segments used are TRBV11-1 and TRBJ2-3, with no reliable assignment of the D segment. The sequenced sample was peripheral blood mononuclear cells (PBMCs), obtained at new diagnosis, from a patient treated with antithyroid drugs. The sequence was collected from a woman aged 50 to 65 with Graves disease. Donor details come from another sample of the same person, matched by shared clones. The CDR3 reads CASSILRSTDTQYF. Here is the DNA: TGTGCCAGCAGCATCTTAAGGTCCACAGATACGCAGTATTTT.